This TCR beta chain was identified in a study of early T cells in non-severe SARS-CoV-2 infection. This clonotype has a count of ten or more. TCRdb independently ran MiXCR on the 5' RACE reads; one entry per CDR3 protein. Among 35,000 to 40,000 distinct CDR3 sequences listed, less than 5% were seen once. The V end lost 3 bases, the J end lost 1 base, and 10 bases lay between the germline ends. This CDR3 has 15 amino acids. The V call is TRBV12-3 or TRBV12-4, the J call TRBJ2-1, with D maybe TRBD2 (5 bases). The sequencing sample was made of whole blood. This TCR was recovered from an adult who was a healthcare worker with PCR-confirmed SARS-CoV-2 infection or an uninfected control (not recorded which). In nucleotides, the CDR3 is TGTGCCAGCAGTTTTTCTAGCACGTCCTACAATGAGCAGTTCTTC. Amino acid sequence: CASSFSSTSYNEQFF.